The 24 T cell receptor beta chains given below trace back to one sample, sequenced in a study of beta chain features in type 1 diabetes. The entirety of the isolated RNA underwent reverse transcription, so expressed TCRB transcripts were sequenced. The assay was immunoSEQ multiplex PCR, and TCRdb's table has in-frame clones only and misses some. The data contain hundreds of thousands of clones, over 9.5% of them singletons. The sample was naive CD4+ T cells from blood. These receptors were collected from a young man in good health.

The table lists this clone with a few counts. The chain combines TRBV7-8 with TRBJ2-2; D is possibly TRBD1 (5 bases). V lost 7 bases, J lost 2 bases, and 14 bases lay in between. The CDR3 totals 15 residues. Germline loops: CDR1 SGHVS, CDR2 FQNEAQ. CDR3 loop: CASIPGQTNTGELFF. In DNA, the CDR3 is TGTGCCAGCATCCCCGGACAAACTAACACCGGGGAGCTGTTTTTT.

The chain is built from TRBV5-4 and TRBJ2-5; 7 bases fit TRBD2. The V segment lost 4 bases and the J segment 7 bases; nucleotides outside the gene matches: 4. Germline CDR1 SGHNT, CDR2 YYREEE (reference sequence). CDR3 length: 12 residues. The CDR3 coding sequence is TGTGCCAGCAGCGTCGGCGGGGGGACCCAGTACTTC. This sequence encodes CASSVGGGTQYF.

A few counts support this clone. CDR3 sequence reads: CASSLAAGGGTEAFF. As DNA, the CDR3 is TGTGCCAGCAGCTTGGCGGCGGGGGGGGGCACTGAAGCTTTCTTT. This chain uses TRBV7-3 with TRBJ1-1, with a weak D call TRBD1 (5 bases). Trimming cost V 3 bases and J 4 bases, with 15 bases left between them. The CDR3 runs 15 residues. From germline, CDR1 is SGHTA and CDR2 FQGTGA.

This clone was seen a few times. The V gene is TRBV6-5, the J gene TRBJ2-1, with TRBD2 matching 9 bases. Germline trimming cut 5 bases from V and 4 bases from J; bases unmatched to any gene: 6. Germline lookup yields CDR1 MNHEY and CDR2 SVGAGI. The CDR3 is 15 residues long. The CDR3 nucleotides read TGTGCCAGCAGTCCCGGGACTAGCCATTACAATGAGCAGTTCTTC. Its translation is CASSPGTSHYNEQFF.

This clone has only a few counts. The chain joins TRBV27 to TRBJ2-2; TRBD2 aligns across 14 bases. V lost 5 bases, J lost 2 bases, and 16 bases stayed unmatched. Germline CDR1 reads MNHEY; CDR2 reads SMNVEV (reference sequence). CDR3 size: 21 residues. The CDR3 DNA reads as TGTGCCAGCAGTGGCCTCCGACTAGCGGGGGGGCCTACGGCTAACACCGGGGAGCTGTTTTTT. Protein sequence: CASSGLRLAGGPTANTGELFF.

The chain is built from TRBV18 and TRBJ2-7; 7 nucleotides line up with TRBD2. The CDR3 is 16 amino acids. V trimming: 0 bases; J trimming: 0 bases; junction bases outside the gene matches: 5. CDR1 and CDR2 (germline): KGHSH, LQKENI. CDR3 in amino acids: CASSPPTSAGSYEQYF. DNA of the CDR3: TGTGCCAGCTCACCACCCACTAGCGCGGGCTCCTACGAGCAGTACTTC.

The rearrangement links TRBV28 to TRBJ2-5; 14 positions match TRBD2. This CDR3 spans 16 amino acids. Trimming cost V 5 bases and J 2 bases; bases outside gene matches: 4. Germline V gives CDR1 MDHEN, CDR2 SYDVKM. CDR3 sequence reads: CASSIRLAGGQETQYF. DNA of the CDR3: TGTGCCAGCAGTATCCGACTAGCGGGGGGGCAAGAGACCCAGTACTTC.

V is TRBV14 and J is TRBJ2-7; a weak D match, TRBD1 (5 bases). Germline CDR1 is SGHDN and CDR2 is FVKESK. Between the trimmed V and J ends, which lost 4 bases and 1 base, there was a span of 14 bases. The CDR3 is made up of 15 amino acids. The CDR3 nucleotides read TGTGCCAGCAGCCTAGGGGCTCCAGGGTCCTACGAGCAGTACTTC. This codes for CASSLGAPGSYEQYF.

V and J are TRBV5-6 and TRBJ1-1; D not certain. Germline loops: CDR1 SGHDT, CDR2 YYEEEE. This CDR3 comprises 15 residues. V lost 0 bases, J lost 5 bases, and 14 bases lay in between. The CDR3 here is CASSLEQSYVTEAFF. The CDR3 region has the DNA TGTGCCAGCAGCTTGGAACAATCGTACGTAACTGAAGCTTTCTTT.

This clone was detected only a few times. The chain carries TRBV7-2 and TRBJ2-5; weak D call: TRBD2 (5 bases). V shed 5 bases and J shed 4 bases, with 14 bases lying between them. The CDR3 totals 14 residues. Germline CDR1 is SGHTA and CDR2 is FQGNSA. The CDR3 reads CASSAQSGRETQYF. The CDR3 DNA follows: TGTGCCAGCAGCGCACAGTCGGGGAGAGAGACCCAGTACTTC. The full variable domain, completed using reference TRBV7-2 and TRBJ2-5, is GAGVSQSPSNKVTEKGKDVELRCDPISGHTALYWYRQSLGQGLEFLIYFQGNSAPDKSGLPSDRFSAERTGGSVSTLTIQRTQQEDSAVYLCASSAQSGRETQYFGPGTRLLVL.

This chain connects TRBV4-1 to TRBJ2-1; 8 bases map to TRBD1. The ends lost 2 bases at V and 8 bases at J; junction bases unmatched: 5. From germline, CDR1 is MGHRA and CDR2 YSYEKL. This CDR3 contains 14 residues. As DNA, the CDR3 is TGCGCCAGCAGCCAACTGGACAGGGCCTATGAGCAGTTCTTC. Translating gives CASSQLDRAYEQFF.

This chain uses TRBV7-2 with TRBJ2-1; 13 nucleotides match TRBD2. This CDR3 spans 16 amino acids. The V segment lost 6 bases and the J segment 9 bases; nucleotides outside the gene matches: 11. Germline V CDR1 and CDR2: SGHTA, FQGNSA. As DNA, the CDR3 is TGTGCCAGCAGGCGCCCCGGGACTAGCGGGGAGATTGAGCAGTTCTTC. Translated: CASRRPGTSGEIEQFF.

This chain joins TRBV27 and TRBJ2-7, with a weak D call TRBD2 (7 bases). Trimming cost V 5 bases and J 4 bases, with 18 bases left between them. CDR3 length equals 15 residues. Per the germline V gene, CDR1 is MNHEY and CDR2 is SMNVEV (reference sequence). The CDR3 nucleotides read TGTGCCAGCAGTCCGGGGGGCCCTAGCCGATACGAGCAGTACTTC. Residues: CASSPGGPSRYEQYF.

This clone showed up just a few times. The chain joins TRBV30 to TRBJ1-2, with 8 bases matching TRBD1. Germline V gene sequence: CDR1 GTSNPN, CDR2 SVGIG (reference sequence). The CDR3 consists of 13 residues. Germline trimming cut 3 bases from V and 4 bases from J; bases unmatched to any gene: 4. This CDR3 reads CAWRAGGPYGYTF. The CDR3 bases are TGTGCCTGGAGAGCAGGGGGCCCCTATGGCTACACCTTC.

This clone occurred a few times. The chain joins TRBV18 to TRBJ2-1; perhaps TRBD1 as D (6 bases). The CDR3 extends over 17 amino acids. CDR1 is KGHSH and CDR2 is LQKENI in the germline V gene. Between the trimmed V and J ends, which lost 4 bases and 3 bases, there was a span of 19 bases. This CDR3 reads CASSRDVTGKIYNEQFF. The CDR3 region has the DNA TGTGCCAGCTCACGAGACGTGACAGGCAAAATCTACAATGAGCAGTTCTTC.

This clone was seen more than once but under ten times. This chain joins TRBV28 and TRBJ2-1; 12 positions agree with TRBD2. Trimming removed 4 bases from V and 8 bases from J; junction bases left unmatched: 9. The CDR3 contains 16 residues. Germline values: CDR1 MDHEN, CDR2 SYDVKM. The CDR3 sequence is CASSSASTSGSDEQFF. For the CDR3, the DNA is TGTGCCAGCAGTTCCGCCTCGACTAGCGGGAGCGATGAGCAGTTCTTC. The entire variable domain, with the rest obtained from reference TRBV28 and TRBJ2-1, is as follows: DVKVTQSSRYLVKRTGEKVFLECVQDMDHENMFWYRQDPGLGLRLIYFSYDVKMKEKGDIPEGYSVSREKKERFSLILESASTNQTSMYLCASSSASTSGSDEQFFGPGTRLTVL.

The chain is built from TRBV9 and TRBJ2-3, with 8 bases lining up with TRBD2. The CDR3 contains 16 residues. The ends lost 4 bases at V and 4 bases at J; junction bases unmatched: 11. Germline values: CDR1 SGDLS, CDR2 YYNGEE. The CDR3 loop reads CASSPLSGSVADTQYF. In DNA form, the CDR3 reads TGTGCCAGCAGCCCACTAAGCGGGAGTGTCGCAGATACGCAGTATTTT. Combining the CDR3 with reference TRBV9 and TRBJ2-3 gives the whole variable domain DSGVTQTPKHLITATGQRVTLRCSPRSGDLSVYWYQQSLDQGLQFLIQYYNGEERAKGNILERFSAQQFPDLHSELNLSSLELGDSALYFCASSPLSGSVADTQYFGPGTRLTVL.

The chain carries TRBV30 and TRBJ2-6; D not certain. The V and J ends lost 2 bases and 0 bases respectively, with 5 bases between them. CDR3 length: 14 amino acids. Germline values: CDR1 GTSNPN, CDR2 SVGIG (reference sequence). Here the CDR3 DNA reads TGTGCCTGGAGTTGGAGCTCTGGGGCCAACGTCCTGACTTTC. Translated, it gives CAWSWSSGANVLTF.

This clone was counted only a few times. The chain links TRBV6-6 to TRBJ2-1, with D uncertain. The germline V gene encodes CDR1 MNHNY and CDR2 SVGAGI (reference sequence). Deletions cut 2 bases from V and 8 bases from J, with 4 bases between. The CDR3 is 11 residues long. CDR3 bases: TGTGCCAGCAGTTACCCCGATGAGCAGTTCTTC. Protein sequence: CASSYPDEQFF.

The V call is TRBV7-8, the J call TRBJ2-1; 11 bases fit TRBD2. The CDR3 is made up of 16 amino acids. The germline V gene has CDR1 SGHVS and CDR2 FQNEAQ. V was pared by 5 bases and J by 9 bases, with 12 bases of the junction left unmatched. The CDR3 DNA is TGTGCCAGCAGCCGGGGGGGACTAGCGGCGCACGTTGAGCAGTTCTTC. Protein product: CASSRGGLAAHVEQFF.

V gene TRBV11-2 combines with J gene TRBJ2-5; 8 bases are shared with TRBD2. V was pared by 4 bases and J by 5 bases, with 3 bases of the junction left unmatched. The CDR3 is 13 residues long. Germline V gene data show CDR1 as SGHAT and CDR2 as FQNNGV. CDR3 coding DNA: TGTGCCAGCAGCTCGGGGGGGAAGGAGACCCAGTACTTC. Protein: CASSSGGKETQYF.

This clone was seen a handful of times. V usage is TRBV7-9 and J usage is TRBJ1-5, with TRBD1 matching over 7 bases. Germline trimming cut 1 base from V and 4 bases from J; bases unmatched to any gene: 10. The CDR3 sequence is 17 residues long. The germline gives CDR1 SEHNR, CDR2 FQNEAQ (reference sequence). The CDR3 sequence is CASSLGRGQSQNQPQHF. CDR3 DNA sequence: TGTGCCAGCAGCTTAGGTCGGGGACAGTCACAAAATCAGCCCCAGCATTTT.

The chain has TRBV13 and TRBJ1-2, with TRBD1 matching 7 bases. CDR1 is PRHDT and CDR2 is FYEKMQ in the germline V gene (reference sequence). V was pared by 3 bases and J by 3 bases, with 4 bases of the junction left unmatched. The CDR3 totals 14 residues. The CDR3 DNA sequence: TGTGCCAGCAGCTTCCGGGACAGATACTATGGCTACACCTTC. Translating gives CASSFRDRYYGYTF.

V is TRBV4-1 and J is TRBJ2-1, with D possibly TRBD2 on 6 matching bases. The CDR3 has 15 residues. V lost 2 bases and J lost 3, with 11 bases in between. Germline loops: CDR1 MGHRA, CDR2 YSYEKL. The CDR3 spells CASSQLGLLYNEQFF. In nucleotides, the CDR3 is TGCGCCAGCAGCCAACTGGGACTCCTCTACAATGAGCAGTTCTTC.